Sequencing of this T cell receptor beta chain was carried out in a study of OX40 agonist ivuxolimab in advanced cancers. Across the whole study: The study reported partial responses in three patients: one hepatocellular carcinoma, two cutaneous melanoma.

This clone was detected only once. TCRdb's copy holds only in-frame clones and misses some; the assay was immunoSEQ multiplex PCR. This sample carries about 50,000 clones, roughly 79% of them seen once, and the ten largest clones take around 2.4%. V was trimmed by 6 bases and J by 1 base, leaving 15 bases between them. The V gene's germline CDR1 is MNHNY and CDR2 SVGAGI (reference sequence). The CDR3 extends over 15 amino acids. Sequencing used CD4+ or CD8+ T cells sorted from blood, obtained in a trial of the OX40 agonist ivuxolimab. The receptor was isolated from an adult with an advanced solid tumor such as melanoma, head and neck, liver or kidney cancer. This chain uses TRBV6-6 with TRBJ2-5; D is perhaps TRBD1 (6 bases). CDR3 loop: CASRTRTAAQETQYF. In DNA form, the CDR3 reads TGTGCCAGCAGGACCCGGACAGCCGCCCAAGAGACCCAGTACTTC.